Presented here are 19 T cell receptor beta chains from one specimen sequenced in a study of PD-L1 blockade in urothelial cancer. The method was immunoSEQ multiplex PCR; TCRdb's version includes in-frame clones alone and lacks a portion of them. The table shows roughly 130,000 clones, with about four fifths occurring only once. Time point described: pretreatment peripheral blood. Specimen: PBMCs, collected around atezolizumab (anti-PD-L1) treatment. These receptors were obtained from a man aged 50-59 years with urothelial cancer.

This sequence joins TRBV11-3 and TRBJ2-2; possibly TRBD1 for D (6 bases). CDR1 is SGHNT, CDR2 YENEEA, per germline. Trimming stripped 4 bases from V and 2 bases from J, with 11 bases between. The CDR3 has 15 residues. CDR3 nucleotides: TGTGCCAGCAGCTCGAGGACAGAAAACACCGGGGAGCTGTTTTTT. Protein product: CASSSRTENTGELFF.

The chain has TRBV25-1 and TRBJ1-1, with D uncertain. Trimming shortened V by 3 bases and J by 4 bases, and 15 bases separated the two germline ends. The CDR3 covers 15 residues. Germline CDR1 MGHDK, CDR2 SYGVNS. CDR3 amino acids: CASSEYGGRSTEAFF. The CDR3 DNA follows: TGTGCCAGCAGTGAGTACGGAGGGAGGAGCACTGAAGCTTTCTTT.

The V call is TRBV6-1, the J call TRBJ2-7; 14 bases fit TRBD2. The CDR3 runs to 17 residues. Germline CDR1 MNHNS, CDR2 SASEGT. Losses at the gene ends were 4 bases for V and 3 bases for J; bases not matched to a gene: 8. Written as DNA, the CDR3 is TGTGCCAGCAGTGTCGCTCCCGGGACTAGCGGGAGCTACGAGCAGTACTTC. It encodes CASSVAPGTSGSYEQYF.

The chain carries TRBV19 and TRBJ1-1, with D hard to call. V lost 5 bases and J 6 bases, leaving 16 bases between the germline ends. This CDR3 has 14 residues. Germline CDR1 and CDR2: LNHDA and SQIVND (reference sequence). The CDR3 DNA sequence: TGTGCCAGTAGTCCCCCCTGGGGAGGCGCTGAAGCTTTCTTT. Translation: CASSPPWGGAEAFF.

CDR3 in amino acids: CASSPSTSGSAYTQYF. The CDR3 DNA reads TGTGCCAGCAGTCCCTCAACTAGCGGGAGTGCGTATACGCAGTATTTT. J is TRBJ2-3 and V is TRBV28; TRBD2 agrees at 11 bases. Per germline, CDR1 MDHEN and CDR2 SYDVKM. Trimming at V came to 5 bases and at J to 7 bases, leaving 11 bases not matched to a gene. The CDR3 consists of 16 residues.

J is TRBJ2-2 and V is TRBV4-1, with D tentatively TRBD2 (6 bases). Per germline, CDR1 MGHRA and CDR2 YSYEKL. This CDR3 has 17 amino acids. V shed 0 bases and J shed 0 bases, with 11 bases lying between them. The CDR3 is CASSQEDWTTNTGELFF. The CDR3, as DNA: TGCGCCAGCAGCCAAGAGGATTGGACTACGAACACCGGGGAGCTGTTTTTT.

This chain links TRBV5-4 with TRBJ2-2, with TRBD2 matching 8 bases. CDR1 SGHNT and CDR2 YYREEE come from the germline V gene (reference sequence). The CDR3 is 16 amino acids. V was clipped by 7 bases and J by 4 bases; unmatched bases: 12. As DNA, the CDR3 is TGTGCCAGCTCGTCGGGAGGGGAGGTTGTCACCGGGGAGCTGTTTTTT. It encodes CASSSGGEVVTGELFF. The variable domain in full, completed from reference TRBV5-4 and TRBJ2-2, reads ETGVTQSPTHLIKTRGQQVTLRCSSQSGHNTVSWYQQALGQGPQFIFQYYREEENGRGNFPPRFSGLQFPNYSSELNVNALELDDSALYLCASSSGGEVVTGELFFGEGSRLTVL.

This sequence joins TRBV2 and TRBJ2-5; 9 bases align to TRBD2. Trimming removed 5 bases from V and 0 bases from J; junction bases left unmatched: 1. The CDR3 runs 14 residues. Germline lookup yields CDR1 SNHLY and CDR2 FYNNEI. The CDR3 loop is CASSRTSDQETQYF. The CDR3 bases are TGTGCCAGCAGTAGGACTAGCGACCAAGAGACCCAGTACTTC.

CDR3 protein: CASSLGASGREGETQYF. Here the CDR3 DNA reads TGTGCCAGCAGCTTAGGGGCTAGCGGGAGGGAGGGGGAGACCCAGTACTTC. The V gene is TRBV5-4, the J gene TRBJ2-5, with 12 bases matching TRBD2. The germline gives CDR1 SGHNT, CDR2 YYREEE (reference sequence). V was pared by 2 bases and J by 5 bases, with 10 bases of the junction left unmatched. The CDR3 has 17 residues.

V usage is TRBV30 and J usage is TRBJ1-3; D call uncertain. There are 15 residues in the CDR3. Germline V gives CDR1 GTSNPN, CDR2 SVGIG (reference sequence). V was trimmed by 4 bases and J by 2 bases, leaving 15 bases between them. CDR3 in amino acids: CAWMSALGAGNTIYF. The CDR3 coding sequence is TGTGCCTGGATGAGTGCTTTGGGCGCTGGAAACACCATATATTTT.

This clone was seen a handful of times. The CDR3 here is CASSGAAHMNTEAFF. The CDR3 DNA reads TGTGCCAGCAGTGGGGCAGCTCACATGAACACTGAAGCTTTCTTT. The rearrangement links TRBV6-1 to TRBJ1-1; the D is unclear. The CDR3 is 15 amino acids. Germline values: CDR1 MNHNS, CDR2 SASEGT. V shed 4 bases and J shed 0 bases, with 12 bases lying between them.

This CDR3 reads CASSLGTGGLSSYEQYF. CDR3 bases: TGTGCCAGCAGCTTAGGGACAGGGGGACTTAGTTCCTACGAGCAGTACTTC. The rearrangement joins TRBV7-8 to TRBJ2-7; 10 nucleotides line up with TRBD1. With 1 base clipped from V and 1 base from J, the junction kept 7 bases outside the gene matches. CDR3 length: 17 residues. CDR1 SGHVS and CDR2 FQNEAQ come from the germline V gene.

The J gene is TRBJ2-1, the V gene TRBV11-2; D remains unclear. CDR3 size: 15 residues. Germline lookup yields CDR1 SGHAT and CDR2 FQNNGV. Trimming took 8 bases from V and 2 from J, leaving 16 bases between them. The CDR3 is CASRQQPLTYNEQFF. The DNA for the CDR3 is TGTGCCAGCCGACAACAGCCGTTAACCTACAATGAGCAGTTCTTC.

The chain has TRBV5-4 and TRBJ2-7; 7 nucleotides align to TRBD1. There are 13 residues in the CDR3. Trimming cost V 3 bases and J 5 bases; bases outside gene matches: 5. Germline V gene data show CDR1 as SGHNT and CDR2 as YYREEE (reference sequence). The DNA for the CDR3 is TGTGCCAGCAGCTCACAGGGGAGCAACGAGCAGTACTTC. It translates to CASSSQGSNEQYF.

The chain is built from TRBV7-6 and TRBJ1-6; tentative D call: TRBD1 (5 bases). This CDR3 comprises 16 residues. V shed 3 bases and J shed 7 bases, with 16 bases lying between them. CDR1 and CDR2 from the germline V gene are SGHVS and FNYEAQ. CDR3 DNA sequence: TGTGCCAGCAGCTTCGCTGGGGGGGGTCGAAATTCACCCCTCCACTTT. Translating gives CASSFAGGGRNSPLHF. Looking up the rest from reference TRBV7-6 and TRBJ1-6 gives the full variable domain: GAGVSQSPRYKVTKRGQDVALRCDPISGHVSLYWYRQALGQGPEFLTYFNYEAQQDKSGLPNDRFSAERPEGSISTLTIQRTEQRDSAMYRCASSFAGGGRNSPLHFGNGTRLTVT.

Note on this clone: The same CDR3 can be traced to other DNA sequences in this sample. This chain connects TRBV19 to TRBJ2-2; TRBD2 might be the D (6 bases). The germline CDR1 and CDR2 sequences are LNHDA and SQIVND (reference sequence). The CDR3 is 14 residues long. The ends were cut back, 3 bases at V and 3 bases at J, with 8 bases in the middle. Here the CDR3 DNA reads TGTGCCAGTAGTATCGGAGGGGACACCGGGGAGCTGTTTTTT. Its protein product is CASSIGGDTGELFF.

The CDR3: CASSLELEPQHF. The CDR3 DNA follows: TGTGCCAGCAGTTTAGAGTTAGAGCCCCAGCATTTT. The V and J genes are TRBV28 and TRBJ1-5; D is ambiguous. Trimming pared 2 bases from V and 8 bases from J, leaving 7 bases between. CDR3 length: 12 amino acids. Germline CDR1 MDHEN, CDR2 SYDVKM.

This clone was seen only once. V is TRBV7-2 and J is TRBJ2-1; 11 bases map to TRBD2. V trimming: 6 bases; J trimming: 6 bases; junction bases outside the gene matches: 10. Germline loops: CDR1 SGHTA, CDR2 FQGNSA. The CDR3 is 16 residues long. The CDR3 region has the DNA TGTGCCAGCAGTCCCTCCGTGGGGACTAGCGGCAATGAGCAGTTCTTC. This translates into CASSPSVGTSGNEQFF.

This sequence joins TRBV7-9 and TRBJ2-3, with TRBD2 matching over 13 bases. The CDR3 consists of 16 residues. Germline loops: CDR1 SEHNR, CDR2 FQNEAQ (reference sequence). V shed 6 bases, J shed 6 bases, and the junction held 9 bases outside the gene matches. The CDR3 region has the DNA TGTGCCAGCAGTTCCGGACTAGCGGGAGATCTGGATACGCAGTATTTT. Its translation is CASSSGLAGDLDTQYF.